This T cell receptor (beta chain) was identified in a study of T cell responses to AZD1222 COVID-19 vaccine. Whole-study findings and limits: Clonal diversity was possibly underestimated, and white British individuals and females predominated among donors. Seropositive status at baseline applied to only five or six AZD1222 recipients. A rise in Spike-specific TCR breadth and depth followed two AZD1222 doses.

Pooling covered second doses at about 4 or about 12 weeks. Germline CDR1 reads LGHDT; CDR2 reads YNNKEL (reference sequence). Trimming shortened V by 0 bases and J by 5 bases, and 10 bases separated the two germline ends. The CDR3 length is 14 residues. Generated by immunoSEQ multiplex PCR, the TCRdb table keeps only in-frame clones and is missing some. The sample records approximately 100,000 clones, approximately 89% being singletons. In the case of this clone: Its antigen is as yet unknown.

V is TRBV3-1 (or the pseudogene TRBV3-2) and J is TRBJ1-1, with D hard to call. The clonotype originates from an adult who received the AZD1222 COVID-19 vaccine. Source: peripheral blood, taken 28 days after the second AZD1222 dose. CDR3 loop: CASSQDGMGTEAFF. CDR3 bases: TGTGCCAGCAGCCAAGATGGGATGGGGACTGAAGCTTTCTTT.